This is a list of T cell receptor beta chains from one sample in a study of early T cells in non-severe SARS-CoV-2 infection. TCRdb recomputed calls from the 5' RACE reads with MiXCR, one row per CDR3 protein. The table has over 30,000 distinct CDR3 sequences, roughly 7.9% seen once. The sample consisted of whole blood, taken at baseline. Receptors originate from an adult who was a healthcare worker with PCR-confirmed SARS-CoV-2 infection or an uninfected control (not recorded which). The CDR3 runs from the conserved cysteine through the conserved F or W. D genes are given only for firm matches. Size tells how often a clone was seen (once, few, many) or the class of an expanded clone, and some rows leave it out.

d_gene	abundance	v_gene	len	j_gene	CDR3nt	CDR3aa
TRBD2	-	TRBV5-4	16	TRBJ2-1	TGTGCCAGCAGCTTGGGGTTGCGGGGGGACTACAATGAGCAGTTCTTC	CASSLGLRGDYNEQFF
-	-	TRBV29-1	14	TRBJ2-2	TGCAGCGTTCAGGGGCAGCGAGAGCCCGGGGAGCTGTTTTTT	CSVQGQREPGELFF
-	few	TRBV5-6	13	TRBJ2-4	TGTGCCAGCAGGGAACGAGGACGGTCCGGGCAGTACTTC	CASRERGRSGQYF
TRBD2	few	TRBV30	15	TRBJ2-3	TGTGCCTGGAGTGTACTAGCGGGGGGGCAAGATACGCAGTATTTT	CAWSVLAGGQDTQYF
-	many	TRBV7-8	13	TRBJ1-1	TGTGCCAGCAGCTTGTACCCGAACACTGAAGCTTTCTTT	CASSLYPNTEAFF
TRBD2	many	TRBV6-2/TRBV6-3	15	TRBJ2-7	TGTGCCAGCATGGGGGGACGGGACTACTCCTACGAGCAGTACTTC	CASMGGRDYSYEQYF
TRBD2	few	TRBV27	15	TRBJ2-5	TGTGCCAGCAGTCCCCGCGGGGGTGGACGAGAGACCCAGTACTTC	CASSPRGGGRETQYF
-	-	TRBV20-1	17	TRBJ1-6	TGCAGTGCTAGAGAGCAGGGGCTCAGCTCCTATAATTCACCCCTCCACTTT	CSAREQGLSSYNSPLHF
-	few	TRBV20-1	13	TRBJ1-1	TGCAGTGCTAGGGGTCAGGTTGGCACTGAAGCTTTCTTT	CSARGQVGTEAFF
TRBD1	-	TRBV28	14	TRBJ1-2	TGTGCCAGCAGTTTAGTGGACAGGGTTGACGGCTACACCTTC	CASSLVDRVDGYTF
TRBD1	-	TRBV7-2	15	TRBJ1-6	TGTGCCAGCAGCTTAGAGGGCAGGGGGAGTTCACCCCTCCACTTT	CASSLEGRGSSPLHF
-	-	TRBV7-2	15	TRBJ2-1	TGTGCCAGCAGCTTAGAGGGAGGAGAGTGGAATGAGCAGTTCTTC	CASSLEGGEWNEQFF
-	few	TRBV12-3/TRBV12-4	16	TRBJ2-5	TGTGCCAGCAGTCCTCTAGGGGGGAGTGGGCAAGAGACCCAGTACTTC	CASSPLGGSGQETQYF
-	-	TRBV10-3	18	TRBJ2-2	TGTGCCATCAGTGAGACCATCCAGGGCCGCCTGAGTACCGGGGAGCTGTTTTTT	CAISETIQGRLSTGELFF
-	few	TRBV29-1	12	TRBJ1-4	TGCAGCGTCACAGGGCTCGCTGAAAAACTGTTTTTT	CSVTGLAEKLFF
-	many	TRBV20-1	15	TRBJ1-1	TGCAGTGCTAGAGTTACGGGACGTGCCGACACTGAAGCTTTCTTT	CSARVTGRADTEAFF
-	many	TRBV20-1	15	TRBJ1-2	TGCAGTGCTAGAGATGAAGGCAGGGCGAGCTATGGCTACACCTTC	CSARDEGRASYGYTF
-	-	TRBV7-8	13	TRBJ2-2	TGTGCCAGCAGCTTGCTGCAGAGCGGGGAGCTGTTTTTT	CASSLLQSGELFF
-	-	TRBV11-2	15	TRBJ2-7	TGTGCCGGCAGCTTAGCAGTGGAAAACTACGGGGAGCAGTACTTC	CAGSLAVENYGEQYF
TRBD2	many	TRBV20-1	15	TRBJ2-5	TGCAGTGCTAGAGATCATCTAGCGGGGAGAATAACTGAGTACTTC	CSARDHLAGRITEYF
-	-	TRBV6-6	14	TRBJ2-7	TGTGCCAGCAGCCAAATCGAGTACTCCTACGAGCAGTACTTC	CASSQIEYSYEQYF
-	-	TRBV3-1	15	TRBJ1-2	TGTGCCAGCAGCCAAGATCTCCGCCGGCCGGATGGCTACACCTTC	CASSQDLRRPDGYTF
-	-	TRBV15	15	TRBJ2-5	TGTGCCACCAGCAGAGGAGGGGGAAGGTGGGAGACCCAGTACTTC	CATSRGGGRWETQYF
-	-	TRBV19	13	TRBJ1-1	TGTGCCAGTAGTAAGCGGGAGAGTACTGAAGCTTTCTTT	CASSKRESTEAFF
-	few	TRBV10-1	13	TRBJ2-3	TGCGCCAGCAGTGACTTAGGGAAGGATACGCAGTATTTT	CASSDLGKDTQYF
TRBD1	few	TRBV2	15	TRBJ1-6	TGTGCCAGCAGTGATCGGGGACAGGGGAATTCACCCCTCCACTTT	CASSDRGQGNSPLHF
TRBD1	many	TRBV10-3	12	TRBJ1-2	TGTGCCGTAGCCACTATAGACAGGGTTCATACCTTC	CAVATIDRVHTF
-	few	TRBV5-1	14	TRBJ2-2	TGCGCCAGCAGCCATCAGGGAGGAGCCGGGGAGCTGTTTTTT	CASSHQGGAGELFF
TRBD2	few	TRBV27	16	TRBJ2-1	TGTGCCACCGTCTATAGCGGGGGGGCATTATACAATGAGCAGTTCTTC	CATVYSGGALYNEQFF
TRBD1	-	TRBV7-2	15	TRBJ1-5	TGTGCCAGCAGCAGGATGACAGGGCTCGGTCAGCCCCAGCATTTT	CASSRMTGLGQPQHF
TRBD2	-	TRBV4-3	15	TRBJ2-1	TGCGCCAGCAGCCAGACTAGCGGGGGCTACAATGAGCAGTTCTTC	CASSQTSGGYNEQFF
-	few	TRBV20-1	14	TRBJ1-2	TGCAGTGCTAGTGGGAATCGGGGTTTTGATGGCTACACCTTC	CSASGNRGFDGYTF
-	many	TRBV12-3/TRBV12-4	13	TRBJ2-1	TGTGCCAGCAGTATCGGCTCGGGGCATGAGCAGTTCTTC	CASSIGSGHEQFF
TRBD1	few	TRBV4-3	15	TRBJ2-1	TGCGCCAGCAGCCAAGTCTTGGACAGGTCAAATGAGCAGTTCTTC	CASSQVLDRSNEQFF
-	many	TRBV12-3/TRBV12-4	13	TRBJ2-3	TGTGCCAGCAGGGGAACCCTCGGAGATACGCAGTATTTT	CASRGTLGDTQYF
-	few	TRBV21-1	17	TRBJ2-7	TGTGCCAGCAGCAAAGAGGGGCAGGGGGACTTCTCCTACGAGCAGTACTTC	CASSKEGQGDFSYEQYF
-	many	TRBV19	14	TRBJ2-3	TGTGCCAGTAGTATCGGAAGGGGCCCAGATACGCAGTATTTT	CASSIGRGPDTQYF
-	-	TRBV4-1	15	TRBJ2-1	TGCGCCAGCAGCCCCGCCGGGTCCTCGTGGGATGAGCAGTTCTTC	CASSPAGSSWDEQFF
TRBD2	few	TRBV12-3/TRBV12-4	15	TRBJ2-3	TGTGCCAGCACTCTCCTAGCGGGGGACACAGATACGCAGTATTTT	CASTLLAGDTDTQYF
TRBD2	few	TRBV27	18	TRBJ2-1	TGTGCCAGCAGTTTATATCTAGCGGGGGGGCCGTCCTACAATGAGCAGTTCTTC	CASSLYLAGGPSYNEQFF
TRBD2	-	TRBV11-2	15	TRBJ2-7	TGTGCCAGCAGCTTAGTAGCGGGGGAAACCTACGAGCAGTACTTC	CASSLVAGETYEQYF
-	-	TRBV7-9	10	TRBJ1-1	TGTGCCAGCGGGGAGCCTGAAGCTTTCTTT	CASGEPEAFF
TRBD2	many	TRBV10-3	13	TRBJ2-7	TGTGCCATCACCGGGGGGAGCTCCTACGAGCAGTACTTC	CAITGGSSYEQYF
-	few	TRBV4-1	13	TRBJ1-1	TGCGCCAGCAGCCCCATACATGGCGCTGAAGCTTTCTTT	CASSPIHGAEAFF
-	many	TRBV7-7	14	TRBJ2-1	TGTGCTAGCAGCTTAGGCTCACTAGATAATGAGCAGTTCTTC	CASSLGSLDNEQFF
TRBD1	-	TRBV5-1	16	TRBJ2-2	TGCGCCAGCAGACTCGGACAGGGGACAATCACCGGGGAGCTGTTTTTT	CASRLGQGTITGELFF
-	few	TRBV10-3	14	TRBJ1-4	TGTGCCATCAGCCAGGGGTTTACTAATGAAAAACTGTTTTTT	CAISQGFTNEKLFF
-	few	TRBV2	10	TRBJ1-1	TGTGCCAGCAGCCAGATAGAAGCTTTCTTT	CASSQIEAFF